These T cell receptor beta chains were read from a single sample in a study of blood T cell repertoires in COVID-19. Produced via immunoSEQ multiplex PCR; TCRdb's table is partial and in-frame only. The data hold over 80,000 clones, with approximately 86% observed a single time. Sequencing input: peripheral blood. These receptors came from a man older than 75 with active or convalescent COVID-19. Both conserved end residues are part of each CDR3. Fields, in order: clone size, V gene, J gene, D gene, CDR3 DNA, CDR3 protein. The D gene is left open where the match is weak. Clone size, where shown, is once, few, many, or a class for clones that have expanded.

size: NA
V: TRBV24-1
J: TRBJ2-3
D: TRBD2
DNA: TGTGCCACCAGTTCCCCTAGCGGGTTGACAGATACGCAGTATTTT
CDR3: CATSSPSGLTDTQYF

size: NA
V: TRBV9
J: TRBJ1-5
D: TRBD1
DNA: TGTGCCAGCAGCGTCGGACAGGGCGATCAGCCCCAGCATTTT
CDR3: CASSVGQGDQPQHF

size: NA
V: TRBV5-8
J: TRBJ2-3
D: TRBD2
DNA: TGTGCCAGCAGCTCCTCCGGGACTAACTCAGATACGCAGTATTTT
CDR3: CASSSSGTNSDTQYF

size: NA
V: TRBV4-3
J: TRBJ2-7
D: NA
DNA: TGCGCCAGCAGCCAAACCGGTGGAGTGACAGTAGAAGGGGAGCAGTACTTC
CDR3: CASSQTGGVTVEGEQYF

size: NA
V: TRBV6-2/TRBV6-3
J: TRBJ2-2
D: TRBD2
DNA: TGTGCCAGCAGTTCCCCCCCAGGTAGCGGGAGGGCTACGGGCACCGGGGAGCTGTTTTTT
CDR3: CASSSPPGSGRATGTGELFF

size: once
V: TRBV28
J: TRBJ2-7
D: NA
DNA: TGTGCCAGCAGGACACAGGGATCGGGCGAGCAGTACTTC
CDR3: CASRTQGSGEQYF

size: NA
V: TRBV6-4
J: TRBJ2-1
D: TRBD2
DNA: TGTGCCAGCAGTGACTCAGCCGGACTAGATATAAATGAGCAGTTCTTC
CDR3: CASSDSAGLDINEQFF

size: once
V: TRBV2
J: TRBJ2-2
D: NA
DNA: TGTGCCAGCAGTGAACTAGCAGTGCTGTTTTTT
CDR3: CASSELAVLFF

size: few
V: TRBV12-3/TRBV12-4
J: TRBJ1-2
D: NA
DNA: TGTGCCAGCACCCGGGGAGGGAACAGAGGCTACACCTTC
CDR3: CASTRGGNRGYTF

size: NA
V: TRBV7-9
J: TRBJ2-1
D: NA
DNA: TGTGCCAGCAGCTCCCCCGGGACTCCTAGCTCCTACAATGAGCAGTTCTTC
CDR3: CASSSPGTPSSYNEQFF

size: NA
V: TRBV5-1
J: TRBJ1-1
D: TRBD1
DNA: TGCGCCAGCAGCCCGGGACCAGGGGGCGCGGACACTGAAGCTTTCTTT
CDR3: CASSPGPGGADTEAFF

size: NA
V: TRBV9
J: TRBJ2-7
D: TRBD1
DNA: TGTGCCAGCAGCGCCGGACAGGGGTTCTCCTACGAGCAGTACTTC
CDR3: CASSAGQGFSYEQYF

size: once
V: TRBV7-2
J: TRBJ1-5
D: NA
DNA: TGTGCCAGCAGCTCCCCCTCGGGGACATTCGATAGCAATCAGCCCCAGCATTTT
CDR3: CASSSPSGTFDSNQPQHF

size: NA
V: TRBV7-2
J: TRBJ2-1
D: TRBD1
DNA: TGTGCCAGCAGCCCAAACCGACAGGGGTACAATGAGCAGTTCTTC
CDR3: CASSPNRQGYNEQFF

size: NA
V: TRBV7-2
J: TRBJ2-2
D: NA
DNA: TGTGCCACGTTAGCGGTGAGGAGTACCGGGGAGCTGTTTTTT
CDR3: CATLAVRSTGELFF

size: NA
V: TRBV19
J: TRBJ1-2
D: NA
DNA: TGTGCCAGTAGTGCCTGGACAGTTACTAACTATGGCTACACCTTC
CDR3: CASSAWTVTNYGYTF

size: NA
V: TRBV6-5
J: TRBJ2-7
D: TRBD2
DNA: TGTGCCAGCAGTTTAGGGACTAGCGGGTTCTACGAGCAGTACTTC
CDR3: CASSLGTSGFYEQYF

size: NA
V: TRBV3-1/TRBV3-2
J: TRBJ2-7
D: TRBD1
DNA: TGTGCCAGCAGCCACGGACAGGGTTCTCACGAGCAGTACTTC
CDR3: CASSHGQGSHEQYF

size: NA
V: TRBV6-5
J: TRBJ2-5
D: TRBD1
DNA: TGTGCCAGCCAGACAGGGAACCAAGAGACCCAGTACTTC
CDR3: CASQTGNQETQYF

size: NA
V: TRBV5-1
J: TRBJ1-3
D: NA
DNA: TGCGCCAGCAGCTTACAGGGCTTTACTGGAAACACCATATATTTT
CDR3: CASSLQGFTGNTIYF

size: NA
V: TRBV5-1
J: TRBJ2-7
D: TRBD2
DNA: TGCGCCAGCAGCTTGGTTAGTAGCGGGAGTCAAGAGCAGTACTTC
CDR3: CASSLVSSGSQEQYF

size: NA
V: TRBV19
J: TRBJ2-1
D: TRBD1
DNA: TGTGCCAGTAGTGCGGGACAGGGGGTTGAGCAGTTCTTC
CDR3: CASSAGQGVEQFF

size: few
V: TRBV29-1
J: TRBJ1-2
D: NA
DNA: TGCAGCGTTGAGGGCAGCAACTATGGCTACACCTTC
CDR3: CSVEGSNYGYTF

size: NA
V: TRBV10-3
J: TRBJ1-1
D: TRBD1
DNA: TGTGCCATCAGTGGAACAGGGGATTCTGAAGCTTTCTTT
CDR3: CAISGTGDSEAFF

size: few
V: TRBV18
J: TRBJ2-5
D: TRBD2
DNA: TGTGCCAGCTCACCAGGGACTAGCGGGAGAGTCAGTGAGACCCAGTACTTC
CDR3: CASSPGTSGRVSETQYF

size: NA
V: TRBV20-1
J: TRBJ2-1
D: NA
DNA: TGCAGTGCCAGGACTGAGGAGCAGTTCTTC
CDR3: CSARTEEQFF

size: few
V: TRBV29-1
J: TRBJ2-3
D: TRBD2
DNA: TGCAGCGTTGAGTTTGGTAGCGGGAGTAATACGCAGTATTTT
CDR3: CSVEFGSGSNTQYF

size: NA
V: TRBV3-1/TRBV3-2
J: TRBJ2-1
D: NA
DNA: TGTGCCAGCAGCCAGAACAAGAATGAGCAGTTCTTC
CDR3: CASSQNKNEQFF

size: few
V: TRBV7-9
J: TRBJ1-2
D: NA
DNA: TGTGCCAGCAGCTCCCCTCAGGGCGGCTACACCTTC
CDR3: CASSSPQGGYTF

size: NA
V: TRBV6-4
J: TRBJ2-3
D: TRBD2
DNA: TGTGCCAGCAGCCTAGCGGGAGGCCTCACAGATACGCAGTATTTT
CDR3: CASSLAGGLTDTQYF

size: once
V: TRBV29-1
J: TRBJ1-6
D: NA
DNA: TGCAGCGTTGAAAGCGCCGACAGCTTAGATAGATCACCCCTCCACTTT
CDR3: CSVESADSLDRSPLHF

size: few
V: TRBV2
J: TRBJ2-7
D: TRBD1
DNA: TGTGCCAGCAGTGTCAGGGGGCGGTCCTACGAGCAGTACTTC
CDR3: CASSVRGRSYEQYF

size: NA
V: TRBV6-2/TRBV6-3
J: TRBJ1-4
D: NA
DNA: TGTGCCAGCAGTTACGGTCAGACACCTAATGAAAAACTGTTTTTT
CDR3: CASSYGQTPNEKLFF

size: once
V: TRBV5-1
J: TRBJ1-4
D: NA
DNA: TGCGCCAGCAGCTTTGTCCAGGGAGGTGAAAAACTGTTTTTT
CDR3: CASSFVQGGEKLFF

size: NA
V: TRBV6-6
J: TRBJ1-1
D: NA
DNA: TGTGCCAGCAGTCGACCCGAGGACACTGAAGCTTTCTTT
CDR3: CASSRPEDTEAFF

size: NA
V: TRBV5-8
J: TRBJ1-1
D: NA
DNA: TGTGCCAGCAGCTTGTTCCGGAACACTGAAGCTTTCTTT
CDR3: CASSLFRNTEAFF

size: NA
V: TRBV11-3
J: TRBJ2-3
D: TRBD2
DNA: TGTGCCAGCAGTTTAGGACTAGCGGGACGCACAGATACGCAGTATTTT
CDR3: CASSLGLAGRTDTQYF

size: once
V: TRBV5-4
J: TRBJ2-1
D: NA
DNA: TGTGCCAGCATTCATCGGGAGAGGGGATACAATGAGCAGTTCTTC
CDR3: CASIHRERGYNEQFF

size: NA
V: TRBV11-2
J: TRBJ2-1
D: TRBD2
DNA: TGTGCCAGCAGCTGGTCTCAGACTAGCGGGAGTGGTGAGCAGTTCTTC
CDR3: CASSWSQTSGSGEQFF

size: NA
V: TRBV18
J: TRBJ1-5
D: NA
DNA: TGTGCCAGCTCACCAGGACGGGGGAACTATCAGCCCCAGCATTTT
CDR3: CASSPGRGNYQPQHF

size: NA
V: TRBV6-1
J: TRBJ1-1
D: NA
DNA: TGTGCCAGCAGTGAACATTACAGGAACACTGAAGCTTTCTTT
CDR3: CASSEHYRNTEAFF

size: NA
V: TRBV19
J: TRBJ2-1
D: TRBD2
DNA: TGTGCCAGTAGTATGACTAGCGGGTTCAAAGCCTACAATGAGCAGTTCTTC
CDR3: CASSMTSGFKAYNEQFF

size: NA
V: TRBV4-2
J: TRBJ1-2
D: TRBD1
DNA: TGTGCCAGCAGCCGACGGGACAGGGAGGATGGCTACACCTTC
CDR3: CASSRRDREDGYTF

size: NA
V: TRBV4-3
J: TRBJ2-3
D: TRBD2
DNA: TGCGCCAGCAGCCAAGATCCGGGGCGGGAGGGCCGCGGTACGCAGTATTTT
CDR3: CASSQDPGREGRGTQYF

size: NA
V: TRBV2
J: TRBJ2-1
D: NA
DNA: TGTGCCAGCAGCGACCCCACTAGAGTGAATGAGCAGTTCTTC
CDR3: CASSDPTRVNEQFF

size: NA
V: TRBV4-1
J: TRBJ2-7
D: TRBD2
DNA: TGCGCCAGCAGCCAAGATCTCGGGAGGGGGACCTACGAGCAGTACTTC
CDR3: CASSQDLGRGTYEQYF